The 6 T cell receptor beta chains listed next were all sequenced from one sample in a study of shared clonotypes between healthy human individuals. TCRdb's table, derived via immunoSEQ multiplex PCR, lists solely in-frame clones and lacks some. The sample has 550,000 to 700,000 clones, about 80% seen once. The sequenced material came from memory CD4+ T cells sorted from blood. Sample subset: CD45RA-negative fraction. The receptors derive from a woman in her 30s in good health.

The V gene is TRBV28, the J gene TRBJ2-2, with 9 bases identical to TRBD2. Germline-derived CDR1 and CDR2 are MDHEN and SYDVKM. The length of the CDR3 is 16 residues. The V gene end was trimmed by 5 bases and the J gene end by 5 bases; junction bases not matched to a gene: 9. CDR3 sequence (DNA): TGTGCCAGCAGTCCCTTAGCGGGAGAGGAAACCGGGGAGCTGTTTTTT. Its translation: CASSPLAGEETGELFF.

The genes are TRBV11-2 and TRBJ1-1; 7 bases fit TRBD1. Germline V gene data show CDR1 as SGHAT and CDR2 as FQNNGV. The CDR3 is 14 amino acids. Losses at the gene ends were 7 bases for V and 9 bases for J; bases not matched to a gene: 14. CDR3 in amino acids: CASTRTGTATQAFF. CDR3 coding DNA: TGTGCCAGCACCCGAACCGGGACAGCCACCCAAGCTTTCTTT.

V usage is TRBV10-3 and J usage is TRBJ2-7, with TRBD1 matching over 7 bases. V lost 4 bases and J lost 5; bases outside the gene matches: 5. In germline, CDR1 is ENHRY, CDR2 SYGVKD. The CDR3 runs 13 residues. CDR3 region: CAISATGPDEQYF. The CDR3 DNA reads TGTGCCATCAGTGCGACAGGGCCGGACGAGCAGTACTTC.

V and J are TRBV6-5 and TRBJ2-6; TRBD1 or TRBD2 may be the D gene (5 bases each). In germline, CDR1 is MNHEY, CDR2 SVGAGI. V was clipped by 2 bases and J by 2 bases, with 10 bases between them. CDR3 size: 16 residues. The CDR3 region has the DNA TGTGCCAGCAGTTACGCTGGGGGAACTGGGGCCAACGTCCTGACTTTC. Its translation: CASSYAGGTGANVLTF.

V is TRBV11-3 and J is TRBJ1-5, with D possibly matching TRBD1 (5 bases). V dropped 6 bases and J dropped 4 bases, with 16 bases sitting between them. The CDR3 sequence is 15 residues long. Germline V gene sequence: CDR1 SGHNT, CDR2 YENEEA. CDR3 loop: CASRIRAGGNQPQHF. In DNA, the CDR3 is TGTGCCAGCAGAATCAGGGCCGGGGGGAATCAGCCCCAGCATTTT.

The genes are TRBV30 and TRBJ1-4; TRBD1 is a possible D gene (5 bases). Germline lookup yields CDR1 GTSNPN and CDR2 SVGIG (reference sequence). The ends were cut back, 2 bases at V and 4 bases at J, with 11 bases in the middle. This CDR3 has 14 amino acids. The CDR3 DNA is TGTGCCTGGAGTCCGGGGACGGTTAATGAAAAACTGTTTTTT. Protein: CAWSPGTVNEKLFF.